What follows are 2 T cell receptor beta chains derived from one specimen sequenced in a study of PD-1 blockade in classical Hodgkin lymphoma (dated by TCRdb to 2018 to 2020). The library relied on the immunoSEQ multiplex PCR assay. TCRdb took this table from immuneACCESS and kept in-frame rearrangements with V and J called. Such tables lack part of the clones; where checked against another copy, unresolved V genes explain under half of the gap, and the rest is unexplained. This sample lists roughly 42,000 clones; 60% to 75% were detected once. The ten biggest clones cover approximately 3% of the sample. The intended sense of this specimen's time point label: cycle 1 day 1 (C1D1), immediately before nivolumab initiation. Relapse after autologous stem cell transplantation had occurred in all trial patients, and cohorts A, B and C were distinguished by prior brentuximab vedotin exposure. The sequencing used peripheral blood mononuclear cells (PBMCs), collected at baseline. These receptors all come from a human donor with classical Hodgkin lymphoma.

This clone was counted a single time. The V gene is TRBV7-7, the J gene TRBJ2-3; D is perhaps TRBD2 (6 bases). Trimming removed 5 bases from V and 4 bases from J, with 13 bases in between. This CDR3 has 14 residues. Germline V gene sequence: CDR1 SSHAT, CDR2 FNYEAQ (reference sequence). CDR3 DNA: TGTGCCAGCAGCAAGGGCGGGACGGCAGATACGCAGTATTTT. Protein product: CASSKGGTADTQYF.

The genes are TRBV20-1 and TRBJ2-7, with D tentatively TRBD1 (6 bases). Germline CDR1 reads DFQATT; CDR2 reads SNEGSKA (reference sequence). V lost 6 bases and J 4 bases, leaving 10 bases between the germline ends. CDR3 size: 11 residues. The CDR3 DNA is TGCAGTGCACGACAGGAGTACGAGCAGTACTTC. Protein sequence: CSARQEYEQYF.